The rows below give T cell receptor beta chains drawn from one sample of a study of T cell responses to AZD1222 COVID-19 vaccine. Assay: immunoSEQ multiplex PCR; the TCRdb copy retains only in-frame clones and omits some. The sample includes 150,000 to 200,000 clones, approximately 90% seen only once; the top ten take approximately 3.4%. Sequenced material: peripheral blood, taken 28 days after the second AZD1222 dose. The receptors shown here come from an adult who received the AZD1222 COVID-19 vaccine. The CDR3 runs from the conserved cysteine through the conserved F or W. The D gene is left open where the match is weak. The size field is filled for only some rows; it gives once, few, many or a size class.

>.|few|TRBJ2-7|TRBV2
CASSVEEGAYEQYF
TGTGCCAGCAGTGTGGAGGAGGGGGCCTACGAGCAGTACTTC
>.|.|TRBJ1-2|TRBV12-5
CASGSQTGVPYGYTF
TGTGCTAGTGGCTCCCAGACAGGCGTCCCCTATGGCTACACCTTC
>.|once|TRBJ2-2|TRBV1
CTSSQEETSGGNTGELFF
TGCACCAGCAGCCAAGAGGAGACTAGCGGGGGGAACACCGGGGAGCTGTTTTTT
>TRBD2|.|TRBJ2-1|TRBV6-2/TRBV6-3
CASSGTSDYNEQFF
TGTGCCAGCAGTGGGACTAGCGATTACAATGAGCAGTTCTTC
>TRBD2|.|TRBJ2-2|TRBV6-6
CASSYTLAGVTGELFF
TGTGCCAGCAGTTACACGCTAGCGGGAGTAACCGGGGAGCTGTTTTTT
>.|.|TRBJ2-7|TRBV23-1
CASSQGAPYEQYF
TGCGCCAGCAGTCAAGGGGCCCCCTACGAGCAGTACTTC
>.|.|TRBJ1-1|TRBV28
CASSEKTDRGTEAFF
TGTGCCAGCAGCGAAAAGACCGATAGGGGCACTGAAGCTTTCTTT
>.|.|TRBJ2-7|TRBV6-6
CASSYPSYEQYF
TGTGCCAGCAGTTACCCGTCCTACGAGCAGTACTTC
>TRBD1|.|TRBJ1-2|TRBV12-3/TRBV12-4
CASTLTGTLGYTF
TGTGCCAGCACCCTGACAGGGACTCTTGGCTACACCTTC
>.|.|TRBJ1-5|TRBV6-5
CASSNLMAQNQPQHF
TGTGCCAGCAGTAATCTGATGGCCCAAAATCAGCCCCAGCATTTT
>.|.|TRBJ2-2|TRBV28
CASSPATGELFF
TGTGCCAGCAGTCCTGCCACCGGGGAGCTGTTTTTT
>.|once|TRBJ2-7|TRBV12-3/TRBV12-4
CASSVEGDEQYF
TGTGCCAGCAGTGTGGAGGGCGACGAGCAGTACTTC
>TRBD1|.|TRBJ1-1|TRBV11-3
CASSLWTGGNTEAFF
TGTGCCAGCAGCCTCTGGACAGGGGGGAACACTGAAGCTTTCTTT
>.|.|TRBJ2-7|TRBV5-1
CASSLNGEQYF
TGCGCCAGCAGCTTGAACGGCGAGCAGTACTTC
>TRBD1|.|TRBJ2-5|TRBV5-1
CASSPRQGETQYF
TGCGCCAGCAGCCCCCGACAGGGGGAGACCCAGTACTTC
>.|large|TRBJ1-6|TRBV2
CASTTGPQSNSPLHF
TGTGCCAGCACAACCGGCCCGCAGAGCAATTCACCCCTCCACTTT
>.|once|TRBJ1-2|TRBV6-4
CASSDHPPGSGYGYTF
TGTGCCAGCAGTGACCACCCCCCGGGGTCGGGCTACGGCTACACCTTC
>.|.|TRBJ1-1|TRBV5-1
CASSGSGVAEAFF
TGCGCCAGCAGCGGCTCAGGGGTCGCTGAAGCTTTCTTT
>TRBD2|once|TRBJ2-3|TRBV28
CASGGSGDGTSGPPDTQYF
TGTGCCAGCGGTGGCTCCGGAGATGGGACTAGCGGGCCCCCAGATACGCAGTATTTT